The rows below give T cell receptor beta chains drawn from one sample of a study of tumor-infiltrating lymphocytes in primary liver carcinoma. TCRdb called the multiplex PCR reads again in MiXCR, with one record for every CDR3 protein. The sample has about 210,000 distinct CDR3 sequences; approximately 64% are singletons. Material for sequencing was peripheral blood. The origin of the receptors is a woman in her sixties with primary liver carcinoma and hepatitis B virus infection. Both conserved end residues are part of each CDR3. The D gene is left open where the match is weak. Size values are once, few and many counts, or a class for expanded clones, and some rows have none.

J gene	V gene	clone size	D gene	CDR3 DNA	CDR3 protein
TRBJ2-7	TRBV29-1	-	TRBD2	TGCAGCGTTGTTGCCTTGAGACTAGCGGCCTACGAGCAATACTTC	CSVVALRLAAYEQYF
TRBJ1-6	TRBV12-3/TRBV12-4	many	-	TGTGCCAGCAGTTTTAATCAGGGGTATAATTCACCCCTCCACTTT	CASSFNQGYNSPLHF
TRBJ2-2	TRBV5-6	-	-	TGTGCCAGCAGCTTGAACCGGGTCTACCTCACCGGGGAGCTGTTTTTT	CASSLNRVYLTGELFF
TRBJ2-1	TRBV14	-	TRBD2	TGTGCCAGCGGCCAAGTCACTAGCGGGAGCTATAGGCAGTTCTTC	CASGQVTSGSYRQFF
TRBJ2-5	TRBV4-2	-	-	TGTGCCAGCAGCCAAGATGGAACAGAGGTAGGGACCCAGTACTTC	CASSQDGTEVGTQYF
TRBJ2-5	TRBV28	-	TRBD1	TGTGCCAGCAGTTTCCGTTGGCGGCACAGGGGGAGTGGGGTCCAAGAGACCCAGTACTTC	CASSFRWRHRGSGVQETQYF
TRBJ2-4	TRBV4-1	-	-	TGCGCCAGCAGCCAAGAGGGAGCCAAAAACATTCAGTACTTC	CASSQEGAKNIQYF
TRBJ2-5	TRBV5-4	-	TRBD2	TGTGCCAGCAGCGTCGGGACTAGGGGGAGTCACCAAGAGACCCAGTACTTC	CASSVGTRGSHQETQYF
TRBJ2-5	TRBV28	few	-	TGTGCCAGCAGTTTTAGGGGGGAGGAGACCCAGTACTTC	CASSFRGEETQYF
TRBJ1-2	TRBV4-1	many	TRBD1	TGCGCCAGCAGCCAAGGACAGGGGGCAACCTACTATGGCTACACCTTC	CASSQGQGATYYGYTF
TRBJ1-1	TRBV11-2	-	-	TGCGCCTGCAGCTTACTTGGGAACACTGAAGCCTTCTTT	CACSLLGNTEAFF
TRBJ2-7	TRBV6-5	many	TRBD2	TGTGCCAGCAGTACGGCGACTAGCGGGAGACCCTACGAGCAGTACTTC	CASSTATSGRPYEQYF
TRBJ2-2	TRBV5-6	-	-	TGTGCCAGCAGCACAATATTACAGGGAAACACCGGGGAGCTGTTTTTT	CASSTILQGNTGELFF
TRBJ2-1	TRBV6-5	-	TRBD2	TGTGCCAGCAGGGGGGGGACCTCTAACCCCAATGAGCCGTTCTTC	CASRGGTSNPNEPFF
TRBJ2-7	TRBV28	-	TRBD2	TGTGCCAGCAGCCGACTAGCGGGACCCTACGAGCAGTACTTC	CASSRLAGPYEQYF
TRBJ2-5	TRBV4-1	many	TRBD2	TGCGCCAGCAGCCCCCGACTAGCGGAAGTCGGGACCCAGTACTTC	CASSPRLAEVGTQYF
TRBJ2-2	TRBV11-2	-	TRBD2	TGTGCCAACAGCATGACTAGCGGGGGCGGGGAGCTGTTGTTT	CANSMTSGGGELLF
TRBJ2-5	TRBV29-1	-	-	TGCAACGTTGGAGGGGGTGGTAGGGAGACCCAGTACTTC	CNVGGGGRETQYF
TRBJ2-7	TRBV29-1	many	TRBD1	TGCAGCGTGGGACAGGGAGTCAGCTCCTACGAGCAGTACTTC	CSVGQGVSSYEQYF
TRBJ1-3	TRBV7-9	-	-	TGTGCCAGCAGCGTAGAAGAGGGGTCTGGAAACACCATATATTTT	CASSVEEGSGNTIYF
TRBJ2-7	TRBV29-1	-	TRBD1	TGCAGTGTAGCTAGGGGACAGGCCTACGAGCAGTACTTC	CSVARGQAYEQYF
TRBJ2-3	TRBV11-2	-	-	TGTGCCAGCAGCTTAGAGGTGGGGGCCACAGATACGCAGTATTTT	CASSLEVGATDTQYF
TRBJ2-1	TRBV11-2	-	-	TGTGCCAGCAGCTTAGATAAATTTAGGCGAGATCTCTCCTACAATGGGCAGTTCTTC	CASSLDKFRRDLSYNGQFF
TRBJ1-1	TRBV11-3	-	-	TGTGTCAGCAGCCAGGCTGCGGACATTGAAGCTTTCTTT	CVSSQAADIEAFF
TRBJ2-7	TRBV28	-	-	TGTGCCAGCAGTTATGGCAGAACCTACGAGCAGTACTTC	CASSYGRTYEQYF
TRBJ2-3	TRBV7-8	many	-	TGTGCCAGCAGCTTAGTGGCGGGTTTTCAAGGGGATACGCAGTATTTT	CASSLVAGFQGDTQYF
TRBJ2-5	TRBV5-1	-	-	TGCGCCAGCAGCTTGGGGTCCACCCAAGAGACCCAGTACTTC	CASSLGSTQETQYF
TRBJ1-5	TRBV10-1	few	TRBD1	TGCGCCAGCAGGAGGAACGGGACAGGCTCGGATCAGCCCCAGCATTTT	CASRRNGTGSDQPQHF
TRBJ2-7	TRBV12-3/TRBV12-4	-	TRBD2	TGTGCCGGCAGTTTAGCGTGGACGGCGGGAGCATACGAGCAGTACTTC	CAGSLAWTAGAYEQYF
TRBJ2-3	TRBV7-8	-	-	TGTGCCAGCAGCATTGGCGGATACACAGATACGCAGTATTTT	CASSIGGYTDTQYF
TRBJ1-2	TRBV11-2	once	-	TGTACCAGCAACTTAGAAGTAAGCTATGGCTACACCTTC	CTSNLEVSYGYTF
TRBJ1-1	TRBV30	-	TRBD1	TGTGCCTGGAATCCCCCCTATCGAAGGACAGGATTTATGAACACTGAAGCTTTCTTT	CAWNPPYRRTGFMNTEAFF
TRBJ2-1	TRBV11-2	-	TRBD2	TGTACTAGCAGCTTAGTAGCGGGAGATAGTGGTGAGCAGTTCTTC	CTSSLVAGDSGEQFF
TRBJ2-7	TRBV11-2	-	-	TGTGCCAACAGGCACCCCGGGACAAAACCCTACGAGCAGTACTTC	CANRHPGTKPYEQYF
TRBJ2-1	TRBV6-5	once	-	TGTGCCGGCAGTGAAAATTGGGGGGCGAGGAGTGAGCAGTTCTTC	CAGSENWGARSEQFF
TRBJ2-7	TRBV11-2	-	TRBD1	TGTGCCAACAGCTTGGGGAAACTGGGACAGGGGGCCTACGAGCAGTACTTC	CANSLGKLGQGAYEQYF
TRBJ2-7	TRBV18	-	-	TGTGCCAGCTCACTTAGACAGGTCTACGAGCAGTACTTC	CASSLRQVYEQYF
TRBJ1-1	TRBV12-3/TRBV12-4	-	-	TGTGCCGGCAGTCCCATCGCGTATAAGGGGGAATCTGAAGCTTTCTTT	CAGSPIAYKGESEAFF
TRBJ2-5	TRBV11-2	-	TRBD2	TGTGCCAGCAGTCCACTAGCGGGAGTAGAGACCCGGTACTTC	CASSPLAGVETRYF
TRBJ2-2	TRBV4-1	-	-	TGCGCCAGCAGGTTAAAGACTCCAGCGGGGGAGCTGTTTTTT	CASRLKTPAGELFF
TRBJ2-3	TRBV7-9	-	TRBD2	TGTGCCAGCAGCTTCGGACTAGCGGGTACAGATACGCAGTATTTT	CASSFGLAGTDTQYF
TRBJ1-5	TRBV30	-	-	TGTGCCTGGAGTGTACAGGGTAATCAGCCCCAGCATTTT	CAWSVQGNQPQHF
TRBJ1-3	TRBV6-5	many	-	TGTGCCAGCACCAGTTGGGCCTTTGGGGGAAACACCATATATTTT	CASTSWAFGGNTIYF
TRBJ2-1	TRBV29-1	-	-	TGCAGCGTTCAACGGACCGGGTGGTACAATGAGCAGTTCTTC	CSVQRTGWYNEQFF
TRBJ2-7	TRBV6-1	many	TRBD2	TGTGCCAGCAGTGAGTACGGGAGGGACTCCTACGAGCAGTACTTC	CASSEYGRDSYEQYF
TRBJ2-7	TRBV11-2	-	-	TGTGCCAGCAGTTCGACGACAGGAGTGTACAAGCAGTACTTC	CASSSTTGVYKQYF
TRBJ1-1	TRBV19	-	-	TGTGCCAGTAGTCTCCAGTCCTTGGCTTTCTTT	CASSLQSLAFF
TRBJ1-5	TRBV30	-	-	TGTGCCTGGAGTCCACTGGGGTATCAGCCCCAGCATTTT	CAWSPLGYQPQHF
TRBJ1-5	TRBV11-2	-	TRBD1	TGTGCCAGCAGCTCACAGGGGAACAATCAGCCCCTGCATTTC	CASSSQGNNQPLHF
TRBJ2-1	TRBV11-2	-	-	TGTGCCAGCAGCTTTGATCGGATTGGGACTGGTGTCTTC	CASSFDRIGTGVF
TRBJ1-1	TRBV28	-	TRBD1	TGTGCCAGCAGTCCCCGGGACAGCCACACTGAAGCTTTCTTT	CASSPRDSHTEAFF
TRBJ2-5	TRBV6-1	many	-	TGTGCCAGCAGTGCAGACCCGTACCAAGAGACCCAGTACTTC	CASSADPYQETQYF
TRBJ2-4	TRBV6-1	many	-	TGTGCCAGCAGTGAAGAGTTGGTCAAAAACATTCAGTACTTC	CASSEELVKNIQYF
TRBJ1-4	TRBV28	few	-	TGTGCCAGCAGTTTAATATCAGGGGCTTATGAAAAACTGTTTTTT	CASSLISGAYEKLFF
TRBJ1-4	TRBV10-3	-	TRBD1	TGTGCCATCAGTGAGCTTCCGGGACAGACTAATGAAGAACTGTTATTT	CAISELPGQTNEELLF